These T cell receptor beta chains were read from a single sample in a study of T cells in Graves' hyperthyroidism and ophthalmopathy. MiXCR, run by TCRdb on the multiplex PCR reads, gives a single entry per CDR3 protein. The sample yields about 590,000 distinct CDR3 sequences, 15% to 19% seen once. Material for sequencing was blood. Receptors were obtained from a young woman with Graves' hyperthyroidism. The CDR3 runs from the conserved cysteine through the conserved F or W. A D gene is named only where the DNA matches it firmly. Some rows mark clone size as missing; the rest say once, few, many or name a class of expanded clone.

j_gene | d_gene | abundance | v_gene | CDR3nt | CDR3aa
TRBJ1-5 | TRBD1 | few | TRBV6-2/TRBV6-3 | TGTGCCAGCAGGGGTGGGACAGGGCATCAGCCCCAGCATTTT | CASRGGTGHQPQHF
TRBJ2-1 | NA | many | TRBV20-1 | TGCAGTGCTAGTCAGGGGGGCAATGAGCAGTTCTTC | CSASQGGNEQFF
TRBJ2-7 | NA | many | TRBV10-3 | TGTGCCATCAGTGAGAGGACTACTAACTACGAGCAGTACTTC | CAISERTTNYEQYF
TRBJ1-1 | NA | many | TRBV7-9 | TGTGCCAGCAGTCCCCTGACCCAGGGAGTGAATGCTTTCTTT | CASSPLTQGVNAFF
TRBJ2-2 | TRBD2 | NA | TRBV6-5 | TGTGCCAGCAGTTACTCCAACGGACTAGCGGGAGACACCGGGGAGCTGTTTTTT | CASSYSNGLAGDTGELFF
TRBJ2-1 | NA | many | TRBV13 | TGTGCCAGCAGCCCACCCCGGGGCGACTTTTTATTCGAGCAGTTCTTC | CASSPPRGDFLFEQFF
TRBJ2-7 | NA | many | TRBV3-1 | TGTGCCAGCAGTCTTGGGGAAAGTGACGAGCAGTACTTC | CASSLGESDEQYF
TRBJ2-1 | NA | many | TRBV11-2 | TGTGCCAGCAGCTTAGATCGTGAGTGGGGTGAGCAGTTCTTC | CASSLDREWGEQFF
TRBJ2-7 | TRBD1 | many | TRBV6-2/TRBV6-3 | TGTGCCAGCAATCCAGGGGGCCCCACCATCTCCGCGCGGTACTTC | CASNPGGPTISARYF
TRBJ2-3 | NA | NA | TRBV20-1 | TGCAGTGCTAGCCAGGGACCTACGGCGGTAGATACGCAGTATTTT | CSASQGPTAVDTQYF
TRBJ2-1 | NA | many | TRBV6-2/TRBV6-3 | TGTGCCAGTCGGGACTCTCTCAATGAGCAGTTCTTC | CASRDSLNEQFF
TRBJ2-1 | NA | NA | TRBV30 | TGTGCCTGGAGTGGCGGACTGGGCAATGAGCAGTTCTTC | CAWSGGLGNEQFF
TRBJ2-7 | NA | NA | TRBV5-1 | TGTGCCAGCAGCTTTGTGGCGGGAACAACCTACGAGCAGTACTTC | CASSFVAGTTYEQYF
TRBJ2-7 | NA | NA | TRBV4-1 | TGCGCCAGCAGCCAAGATAGGGCGACACTGTACGAGCAGTACTTC | CASSQDRATLYEQYF
TRBJ2-1 | TRBD2 | many | TRBV7-9 | TGTGCCAGCAGCTTAGCGGGAGGGCCCCATGAGCAGTTCTTC | CASSLAGGPHEQFF
TRBJ2-2 | TRBD1 | NA | TRBV19 | TGTGCCAGTAGCACTAACCCGGGACAGGGTTCCGGGGAGCTGTTTTTT | CASSTNPGQGSGELFF
TRBJ2-5 | NA | many | TRBV7-2 | TGTGCCAGCAGCTCACACCTCGGGACCCAGTACTTC | CASSSHLGTQYF
TRBJ2-7 | NA | NA | TRBV5-5 | TGTGCCAGCAGCTTCAGGGCCGCCTTCGGCTACGAGCAGTACTTC | CASSFRAAFGYEQYF
TRBJ2-7 | NA | few | TRBV5-1 | TGCGCCAGCAGCTCCCACACCCGGGTCGGCCGCGTGTCCTACGAGCAGTACTTC | CASSSHTRVGRVSYEQYF
TRBJ2-1 | TRBD2 | NA | TRBV7-9 | TGTGCCAGCACCTCACGAGTAGCGGGGGGTGAGCAGTTCTTC | CASTSRVAGGEQFF
TRBJ2-7 | TRBD2 | few | TRBV29-1 | TGCAGCGTGGGACTAGCGGGAGGGCCGGTAATTGGCGAGCAGTACTTC | CSVGLAGGPVIGEQYF
TRBJ2-1 | NA | many | TRBV14 | TGTGCCAGCAGCCAAAGGATGTCGTACAATGAGCAGTTCTTC | CASSQRMSYNEQFF
TRBJ1-3 | NA | NA | TRBV10-3 | TGTGCCATCAGTGCCCACGGAGGGGAACCTGGAAACACCATATATTTT | CAISAHGGEPGNTIYF
TRBJ1-1 | NA | many | TRBV28 | TGTGCCAGCATCGGGGGCGAGGGGTACGGCACTGAAGCTTTCTTT | CASIGGEGYGTEAFF
TRBJ2-3 | NA | many | TRBV27 | TGTGCCAGCAGCATAAGGGGGTATACGCAGTATTTT | CASSIRGYTQYF
TRBJ2-7 | NA | many | TRBV20-1 | TGCAGTGCTAGAGTACAAAACTCCTACGAGCAGTACTTC | CSARVQNSYEQYF
TRBJ2-7 | TRBD2 | few | TRBV19 | TGTGCCAGTAGTATCGGACTAGCGGGAGATTACGAGCAGTACTTC | CASSIGLAGDYEQYF
TRBJ2-7 | TRBD2 | many | TRBV5-1 | TGCGCCAGCAGCTTGGAGGCTAGCGGGAGGTCCTACTACGAGCAGTACTTC | CASSLEASGRSYYEQYF
TRBJ1-3 | TRBD1 | NA | TRBV4-2 | TGTGCCAGCAGCCAACAACAGGGGAGCATCTCTGGAAACACCATATATTTT | CASSQQQGSISGNTIYF
TRBJ2-2 | NA | many | TRBV11-3 | TGTGCCAGCAGCCCGAGGGCCGCGGCGAACACCGGGGAGCTGTTTTTT | CASSPRAAANTGELFF